This T cell receptor beta chain was identified during a study of T cell responses to AZD1222 COVID-19 vaccine. V lost 0 bases to trimming and J lost 4 bases, with 10 bases between them. Germline lookup yields CDR1 SGHKS and CDR2 YYEKEE (reference sequence). This CDR3 comprises 14 residues. Profiling relied on immunoSEQ multiplex PCR, and the TCRdb table lists in-frame clones only, not all of them. The table has around 130,000 clones, 86% seen once. V is TRBV5-5 and J is TRBJ1-2; D may be TRBD1 (5 bases). The input for sequencing was peripheral blood, taken 28 days after the second AZD1222 dose. This sequence originates from an adult who received the AZD1222 COVID-19 vaccine. The CDR3 reads CASSLAAGTYGYTF. The DNA of the CDR3 is TGTGCCAGCAGCTTGGCCGCGGGGACCTATGGCTACACCTTC.